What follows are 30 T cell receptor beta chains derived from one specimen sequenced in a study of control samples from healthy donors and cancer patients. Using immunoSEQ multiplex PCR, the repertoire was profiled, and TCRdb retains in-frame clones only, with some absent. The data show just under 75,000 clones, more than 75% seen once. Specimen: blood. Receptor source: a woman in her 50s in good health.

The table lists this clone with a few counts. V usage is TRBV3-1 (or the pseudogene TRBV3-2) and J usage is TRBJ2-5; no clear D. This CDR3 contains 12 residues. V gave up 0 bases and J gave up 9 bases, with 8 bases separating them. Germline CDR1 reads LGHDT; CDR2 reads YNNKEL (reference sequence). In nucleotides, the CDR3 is TGTGCCAGCAGCCAAGATGGTTGGGCCCAGTACTTC. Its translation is CASSQDGWAQYF.

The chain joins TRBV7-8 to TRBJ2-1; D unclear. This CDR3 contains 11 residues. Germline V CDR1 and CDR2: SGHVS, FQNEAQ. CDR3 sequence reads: CASLGLGPLFF. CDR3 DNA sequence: TGTGCTAGTCTAGGCCTAGGCCCTTTGTTCTTC.

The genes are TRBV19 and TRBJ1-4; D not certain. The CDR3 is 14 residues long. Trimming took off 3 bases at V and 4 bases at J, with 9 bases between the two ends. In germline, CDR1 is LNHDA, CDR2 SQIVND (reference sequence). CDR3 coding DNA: TGTGCCAGTAGTATTGACCGGCGTAATGAAAAACTGTTTTTT. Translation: CASSIDRRNEKLFF.

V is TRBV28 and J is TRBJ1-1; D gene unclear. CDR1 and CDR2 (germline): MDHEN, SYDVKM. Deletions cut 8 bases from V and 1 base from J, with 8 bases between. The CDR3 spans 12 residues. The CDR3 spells CASYSSNTEAFF. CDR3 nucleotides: TGTGCCAGCTACTCCTCGAACACTGAAGCTTTCTTT.

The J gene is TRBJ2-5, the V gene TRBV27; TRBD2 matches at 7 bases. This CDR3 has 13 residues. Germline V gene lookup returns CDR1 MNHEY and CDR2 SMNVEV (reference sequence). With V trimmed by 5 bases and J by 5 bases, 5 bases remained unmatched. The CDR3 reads CASSGVGGETQYF. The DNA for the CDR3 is TGTGCCAGCAGTGGGGTGGGGGGGGAGACCCAGTACTTC.

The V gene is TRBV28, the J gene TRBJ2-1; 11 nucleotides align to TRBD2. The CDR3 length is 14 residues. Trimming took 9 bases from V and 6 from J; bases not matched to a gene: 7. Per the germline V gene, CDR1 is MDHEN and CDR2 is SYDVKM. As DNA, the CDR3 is TGTGCCAGTAAACTAGGGACTAGCGGCAATGAGCAGTTCTTC. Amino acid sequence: CASKLGTSGNEQFF.

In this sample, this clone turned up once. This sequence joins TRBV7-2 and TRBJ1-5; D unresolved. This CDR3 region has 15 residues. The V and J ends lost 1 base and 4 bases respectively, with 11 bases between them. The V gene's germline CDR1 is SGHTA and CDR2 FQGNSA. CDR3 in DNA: TGTGCCAGCAGCTTAGTTGCCAGCCTAAATCAGCCCCAGCATTTT. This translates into CASSLVASLNQPQHF. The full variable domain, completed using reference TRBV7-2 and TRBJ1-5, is GAGVSQSPSNKVTEKGKDVELRCDPISGHTALYWYRQSLGQGLEFLIYFQGNSAPDKSGLPSDRFSAERTGGSVSTLTIQRTQQEDSAVYLCASSLVASLNQPQHFGDGTRLSIL.

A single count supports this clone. CDR3 protein: CASSIGQGGYEQYF. CDR3 bases: TGTGCCAGCAGCATAGGACAGGGAGGCTACGAGCAGTACTTC. This chain uses TRBV5-4 with TRBJ2-7; TRBD1 aligns across 8 bases. This CDR3 has 14 residues. V shed 4 bases and J 3 bases; nucleotides not matched to a gene: 6. The germline V gene encodes CDR1 SGHNT and CDR2 YYREEE (reference sequence).

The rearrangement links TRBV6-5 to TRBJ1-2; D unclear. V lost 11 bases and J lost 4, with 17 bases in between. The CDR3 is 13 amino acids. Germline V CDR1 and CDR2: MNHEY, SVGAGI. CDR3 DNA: TGTGCCGCGCGGGTGGGGTCCGGCTATGGCTACACCTTC. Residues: CAARVGSGYGYTF.

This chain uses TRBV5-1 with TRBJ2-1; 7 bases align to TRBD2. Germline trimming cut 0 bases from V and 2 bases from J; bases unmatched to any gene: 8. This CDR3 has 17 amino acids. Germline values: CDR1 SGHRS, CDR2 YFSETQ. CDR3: CASSLGITSDAYNEQFF. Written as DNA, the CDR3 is TGCGCCAGCAGCTTGGGTATTACTAGCGACGCCTACAATGAGCAGTTCTTC. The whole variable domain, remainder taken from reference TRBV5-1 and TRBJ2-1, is KAGVTQTPRYLIKTRGQQVTLSCSPISGHRSVSWYQQTPGQGLQFLFEYFSETQRNKGNFPGRFSGRQFSNSRSEMNVSTLELGDSALYLCASSLGITSDAYNEQFFGPGTRLTVL.

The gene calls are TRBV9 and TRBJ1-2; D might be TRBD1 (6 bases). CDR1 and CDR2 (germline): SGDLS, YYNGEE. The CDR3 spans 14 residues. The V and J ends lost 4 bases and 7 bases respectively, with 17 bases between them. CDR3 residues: CASSFDAGVRGYTF. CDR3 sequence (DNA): TGTGCCAGCAGCTTCGACGCAGGGGTGCGTGGCTACACCTTC.

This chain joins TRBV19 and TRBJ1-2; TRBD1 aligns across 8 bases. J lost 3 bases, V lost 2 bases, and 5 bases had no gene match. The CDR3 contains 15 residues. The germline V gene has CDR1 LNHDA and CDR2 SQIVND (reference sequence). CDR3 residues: CASSIIGQGDYGYTF. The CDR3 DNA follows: TGTGCCAGTAGTATAATCGGACAGGGCGACTATGGCTACACCTTC. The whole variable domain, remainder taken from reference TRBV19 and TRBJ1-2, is DGGITQSPKYLFRKEGQNVTLSCEQNLNHDAMYWYRQDPGQGLRLIYYSQIVNDFQKGDIAEGYSVSREKKESFPLTVTSAQKNPTAFYLCASSIIGQGDYGYTFGSGTRLTVV.

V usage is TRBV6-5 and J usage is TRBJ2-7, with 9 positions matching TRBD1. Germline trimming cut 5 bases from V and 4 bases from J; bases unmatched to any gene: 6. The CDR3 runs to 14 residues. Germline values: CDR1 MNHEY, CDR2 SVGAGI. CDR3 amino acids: CASSPTGGLYEQYF. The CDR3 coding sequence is TGTGCCAGCAGTCCTACAGGGGGCCTGTACGAGCAGTACTTC.

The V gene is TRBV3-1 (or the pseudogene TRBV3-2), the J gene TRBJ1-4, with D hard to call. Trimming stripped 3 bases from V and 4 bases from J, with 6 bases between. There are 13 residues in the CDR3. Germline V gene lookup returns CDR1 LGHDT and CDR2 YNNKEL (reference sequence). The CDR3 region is CASSHSFNEKLFF. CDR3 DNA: TGTGCCAGCAGCCACAGTTTTAATGAAAAACTGTTTTTT.

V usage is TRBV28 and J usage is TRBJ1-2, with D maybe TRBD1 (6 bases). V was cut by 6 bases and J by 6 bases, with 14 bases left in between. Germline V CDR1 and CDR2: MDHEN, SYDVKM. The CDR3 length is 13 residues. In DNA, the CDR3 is TGTGCCAGCAGCCTTGGGACAACGAATGGCTACACCTTC. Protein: CASSLGTTNGYTF.

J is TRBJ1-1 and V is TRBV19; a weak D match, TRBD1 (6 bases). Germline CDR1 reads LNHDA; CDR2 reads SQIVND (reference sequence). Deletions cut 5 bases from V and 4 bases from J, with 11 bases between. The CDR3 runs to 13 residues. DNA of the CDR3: TGTGCCAGTAGTTGGAAAGGGGGCACTGAAGCTTTCTTT. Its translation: CASSWKGGTEAFF.

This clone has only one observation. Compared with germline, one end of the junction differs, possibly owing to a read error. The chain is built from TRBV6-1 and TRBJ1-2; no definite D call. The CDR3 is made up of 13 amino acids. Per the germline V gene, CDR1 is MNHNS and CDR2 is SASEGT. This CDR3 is CASGEQLRYGYTF. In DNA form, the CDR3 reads TGTGCCAGCGGTGAACAACTCCGCTATGGCTACACCTTC.

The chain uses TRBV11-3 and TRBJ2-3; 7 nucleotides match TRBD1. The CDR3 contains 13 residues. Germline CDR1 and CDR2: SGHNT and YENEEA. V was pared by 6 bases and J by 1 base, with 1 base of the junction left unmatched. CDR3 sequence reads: CASSTGGTDTQYF. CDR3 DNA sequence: TGTGCCAGCAGTACAGGGGGCACAGATACGCAGTATTTT.

The DNA for the CDR3 is TGTGCCAGCAGCCAAGATCTAGGGGGCACTGAAGCTTTCTTT. Its protein is CASSQDLGGTEAFF. The chain combines TRBV4-2 with TRBJ1-1; the D gene is possibly TRBD1 (6 bases). This CDR3 is 14 amino acids long. Germline V gives CDR1 LGHNA, CDR2 YNFKEQ. Trimming pared 0 bases from V and 4 bases from J, leaving 9 bases between.

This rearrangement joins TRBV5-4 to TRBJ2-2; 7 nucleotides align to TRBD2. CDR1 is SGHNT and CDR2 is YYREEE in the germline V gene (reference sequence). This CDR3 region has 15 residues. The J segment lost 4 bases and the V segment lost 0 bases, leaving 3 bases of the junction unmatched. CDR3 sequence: CASSLEGRATGELFF. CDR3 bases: TGTGCCAGCAGCTTGGAAGGGAGGGCCACCGGGGAGCTGTTTTTT.

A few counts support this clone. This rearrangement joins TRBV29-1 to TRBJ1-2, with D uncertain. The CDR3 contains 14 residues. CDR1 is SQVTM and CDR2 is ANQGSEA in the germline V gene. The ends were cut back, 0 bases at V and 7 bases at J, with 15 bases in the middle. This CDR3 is CSVEDLGTAGGYTF. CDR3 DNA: TGCAGCGTTGAAGATCTCGGTACTGCAGGTGGCTACACCTTC.

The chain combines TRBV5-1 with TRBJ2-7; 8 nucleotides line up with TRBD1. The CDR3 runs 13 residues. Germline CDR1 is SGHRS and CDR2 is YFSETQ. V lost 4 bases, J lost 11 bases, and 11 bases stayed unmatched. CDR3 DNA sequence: TGCGCCAGCAGCCCCCTGGACAGGGAAATGAAGTACTTC. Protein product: CASSPLDREMKYF.

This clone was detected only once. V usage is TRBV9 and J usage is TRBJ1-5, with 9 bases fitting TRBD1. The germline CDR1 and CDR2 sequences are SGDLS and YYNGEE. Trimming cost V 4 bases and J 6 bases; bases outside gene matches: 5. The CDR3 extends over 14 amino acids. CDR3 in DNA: TGTGCCAGCAGCCCCGGGACAGGGTTTCAGCCCCAGCATTTT. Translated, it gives CASSPGTGFQPQHF.

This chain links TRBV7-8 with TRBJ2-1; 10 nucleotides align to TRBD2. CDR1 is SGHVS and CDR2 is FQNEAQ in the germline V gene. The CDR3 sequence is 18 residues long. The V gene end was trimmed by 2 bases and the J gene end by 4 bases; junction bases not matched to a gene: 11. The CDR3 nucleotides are TGTGCCAGCAGCTTACGCCTCCGGACTAGCGGACGGTACAATGAGCAGTTCTTC. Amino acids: CASSLRLRTSGRYNEQFF.

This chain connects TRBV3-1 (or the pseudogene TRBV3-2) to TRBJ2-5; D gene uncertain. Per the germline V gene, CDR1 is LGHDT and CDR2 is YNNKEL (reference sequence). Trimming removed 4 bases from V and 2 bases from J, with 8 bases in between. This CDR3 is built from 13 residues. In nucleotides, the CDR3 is TGTGCCAGCAGCCGAGCCCCACAAGAGACCCAGTACTTC. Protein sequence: CASSRAPQETQYF.

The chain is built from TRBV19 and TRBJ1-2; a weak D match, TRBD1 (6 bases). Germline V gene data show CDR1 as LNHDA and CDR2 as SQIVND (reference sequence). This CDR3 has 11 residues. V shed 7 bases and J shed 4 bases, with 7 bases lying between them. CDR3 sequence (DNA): TGTGCCAGTAAGACAGGCTATGGCTACACCTTC. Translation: CASKTGYGYTF.

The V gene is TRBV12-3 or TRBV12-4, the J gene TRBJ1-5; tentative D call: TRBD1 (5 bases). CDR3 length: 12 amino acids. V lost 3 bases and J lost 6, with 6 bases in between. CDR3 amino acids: CASSFGGQPQHF. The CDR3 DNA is TGTGCCAGCAGTTTCGGGGGTCAGCCCCAGCATTTT.

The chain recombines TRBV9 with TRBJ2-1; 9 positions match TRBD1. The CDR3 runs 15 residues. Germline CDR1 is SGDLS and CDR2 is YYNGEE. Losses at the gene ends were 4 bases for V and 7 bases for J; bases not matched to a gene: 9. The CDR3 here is CASSPRDREKNEQFF. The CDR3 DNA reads TGTGCCAGCAGCCCCCGGGACAGGGAGAAGAATGAGCAGTTCTTC.

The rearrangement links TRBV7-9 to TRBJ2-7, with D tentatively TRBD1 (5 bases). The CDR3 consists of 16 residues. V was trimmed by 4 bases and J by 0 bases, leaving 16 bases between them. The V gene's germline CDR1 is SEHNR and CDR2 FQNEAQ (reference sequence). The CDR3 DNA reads TGTGCCAGCAGCTCCCAGGGTAGCCTGCTCTCCTACGAGCAGTACTTC. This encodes CASSSQGSLLSYEQYF.

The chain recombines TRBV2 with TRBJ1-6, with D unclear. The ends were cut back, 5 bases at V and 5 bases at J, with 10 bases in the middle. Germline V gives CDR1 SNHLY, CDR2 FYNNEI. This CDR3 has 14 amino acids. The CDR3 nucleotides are TGTGCCAGCAGTACCAAGAGGGATAATTCACCCCTCCACTTT. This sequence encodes CASSTKRDNSPLHF.